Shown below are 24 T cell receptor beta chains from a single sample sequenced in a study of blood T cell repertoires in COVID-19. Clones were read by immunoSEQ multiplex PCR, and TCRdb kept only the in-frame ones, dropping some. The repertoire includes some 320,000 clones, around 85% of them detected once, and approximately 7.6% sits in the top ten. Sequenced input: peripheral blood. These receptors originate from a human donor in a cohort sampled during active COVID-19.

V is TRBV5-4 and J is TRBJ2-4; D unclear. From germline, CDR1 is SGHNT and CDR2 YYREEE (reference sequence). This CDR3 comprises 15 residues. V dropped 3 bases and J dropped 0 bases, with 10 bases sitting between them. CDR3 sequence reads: CASSSDFLAKNIQYF. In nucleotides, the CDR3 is TGTGCCAGCAGCTCTGACTTCCTAGCCAAAAACATTCAGTACTTC.

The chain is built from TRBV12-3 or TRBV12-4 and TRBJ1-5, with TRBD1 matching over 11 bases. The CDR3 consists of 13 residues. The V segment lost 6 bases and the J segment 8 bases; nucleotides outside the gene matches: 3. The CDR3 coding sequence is TGTGCCAGCAGGGGACAGGGGGGGGAGCCCCAGCATTTT. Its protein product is CASRGQGGEPQHF.

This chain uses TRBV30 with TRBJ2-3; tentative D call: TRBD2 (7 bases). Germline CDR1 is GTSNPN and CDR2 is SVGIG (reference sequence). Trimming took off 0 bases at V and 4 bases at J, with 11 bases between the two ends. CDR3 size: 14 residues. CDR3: CAWSVRGAADTQYF. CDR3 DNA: TGTGCCTGGAGTGTTCGGGGGGCGGCAGATACGCAGTATTTT.

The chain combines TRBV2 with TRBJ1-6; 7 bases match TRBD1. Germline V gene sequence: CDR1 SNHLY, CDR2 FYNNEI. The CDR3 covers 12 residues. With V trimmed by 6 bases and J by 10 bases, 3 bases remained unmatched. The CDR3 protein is CASRGQDSPLHF. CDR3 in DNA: TGTGCCAGCAGAGGACAGGACTCACCCCTCCACTTT.

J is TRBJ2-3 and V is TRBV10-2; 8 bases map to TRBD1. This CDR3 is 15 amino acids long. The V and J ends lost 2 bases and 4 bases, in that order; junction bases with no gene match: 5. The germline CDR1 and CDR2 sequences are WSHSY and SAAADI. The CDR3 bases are TGCGCCAGCAGTGAGAGGACAGGGATTCCAGATACGCAGTATTTT. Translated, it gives CASSERTGIPDTQYF.

The CDR3 reads CASSLGADMNTEAFF. In nucleotides, the CDR3 is TGTGCCAGCAGCTTAGGGGCAGACATGAACACTGAAGCTTTCTTT. The V and J genes are TRBV7-9 and TRBJ1-1; unclear D gene. Deletions cut 1 base from V and 0 bases from J, with 9 bases between. The germline CDR1 and CDR2 sequences are SEHNR and FQNEAQ (reference sequence). CDR3 length: 15 residues.

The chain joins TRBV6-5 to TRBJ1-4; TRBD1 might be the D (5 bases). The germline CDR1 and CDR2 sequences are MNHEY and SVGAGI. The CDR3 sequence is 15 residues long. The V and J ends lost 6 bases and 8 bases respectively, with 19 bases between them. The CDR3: CASSYLQGVGEKLFF. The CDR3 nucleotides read TGTGCCAGCAGCTACCTCCAGGGTGTTGGGGAAAAACTGTTTTTT.

The CDR3 loop is CASSFGQRAFF. CDR3 nucleotide sequence: TGCGCCAGCAGCTTTGGACAGCGAGCTTTCTTT. The chain combines TRBV5-1 with TRBJ1-1; tentative D call: TRBD1 (6 bases). V lost 2 bases and J 10 bases, leaving 9 bases between the germline ends. The CDR3 runs to 11 residues. From germline, CDR1 is SGHRS and CDR2 YFSETQ.

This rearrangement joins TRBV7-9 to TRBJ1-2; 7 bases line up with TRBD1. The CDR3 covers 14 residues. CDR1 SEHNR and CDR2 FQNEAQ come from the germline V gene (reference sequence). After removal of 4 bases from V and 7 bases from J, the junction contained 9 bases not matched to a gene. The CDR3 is CASSSQTGRAGYTF. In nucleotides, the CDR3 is TGTGCCAGCAGCTCCCAGACAGGGCGAGCTGGCTACACCTTC.

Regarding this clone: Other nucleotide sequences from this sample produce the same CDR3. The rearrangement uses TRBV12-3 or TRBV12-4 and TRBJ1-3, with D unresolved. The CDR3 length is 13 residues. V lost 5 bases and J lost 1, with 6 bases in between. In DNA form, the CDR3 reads TGTGCCAGCAGTCTCCAGTCTGGAAACACCATATATTTT. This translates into CASSLQSGNTIYF.

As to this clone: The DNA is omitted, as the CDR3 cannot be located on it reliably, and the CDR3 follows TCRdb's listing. The CDR3 reads CASSSSLNTGELFF. This chain links TRBV6-5 with TRBJ2-2; the table names TRBD2, a call not compared with the DNA. Germline V lookup: CDR1 MNHEY, CDR2 SVGAGI. Ends included, the CDR3 has 14 residues.

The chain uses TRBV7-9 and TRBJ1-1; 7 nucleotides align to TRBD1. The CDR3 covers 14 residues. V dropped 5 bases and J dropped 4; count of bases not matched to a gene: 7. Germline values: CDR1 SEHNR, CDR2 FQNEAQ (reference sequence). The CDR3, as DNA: TGTGCCAGCAGCCTGCAGGGGGAGAGCACTGAAGCTTTCTTT. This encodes CASSLQGESTEAFF.

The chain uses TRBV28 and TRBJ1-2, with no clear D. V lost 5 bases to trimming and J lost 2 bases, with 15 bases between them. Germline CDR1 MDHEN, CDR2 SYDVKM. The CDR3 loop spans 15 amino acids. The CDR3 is CASSPYSLINYGYTF. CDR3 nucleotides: TGTGCCAGCAGTCCTTACTCCCTGATAAACTATGGCTACACCTTC.

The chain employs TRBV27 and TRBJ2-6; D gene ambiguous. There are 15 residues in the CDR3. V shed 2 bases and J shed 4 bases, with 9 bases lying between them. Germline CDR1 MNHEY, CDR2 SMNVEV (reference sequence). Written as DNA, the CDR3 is TGTGCCAGCAGTTTAGATCGGAGCGGGGCCAACGTCCTGACTTTC. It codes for CASSLDRSGANVLTF.

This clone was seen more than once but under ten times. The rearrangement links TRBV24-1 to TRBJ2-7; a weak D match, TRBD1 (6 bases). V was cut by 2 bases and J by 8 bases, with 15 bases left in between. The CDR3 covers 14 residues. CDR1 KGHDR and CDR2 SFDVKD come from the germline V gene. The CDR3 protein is CATSDSRMQGQQYF. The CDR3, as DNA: TGTGCCACCAGTGATTCTAGGATGCAGGGGCAGCAGTACTTC.

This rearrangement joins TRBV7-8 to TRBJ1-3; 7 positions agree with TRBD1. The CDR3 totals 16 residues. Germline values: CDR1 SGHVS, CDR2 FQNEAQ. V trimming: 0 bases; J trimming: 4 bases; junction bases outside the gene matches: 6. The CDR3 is CASSLAGGGFGNTIYF. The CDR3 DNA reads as TGTGCCAGCAGCTTAGCAGGAGGGGGCTTCGGAAACACCATATATTTT.

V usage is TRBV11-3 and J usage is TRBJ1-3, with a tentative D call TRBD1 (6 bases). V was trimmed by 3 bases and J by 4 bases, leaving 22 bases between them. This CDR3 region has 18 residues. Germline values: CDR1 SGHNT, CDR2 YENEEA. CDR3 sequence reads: CASSFTRRRGANGNTIYF. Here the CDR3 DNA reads TGTGCCAGCAGCTTTACCCGCAGGCGGGGGGCGAACGGAAACACCATATATTTT.

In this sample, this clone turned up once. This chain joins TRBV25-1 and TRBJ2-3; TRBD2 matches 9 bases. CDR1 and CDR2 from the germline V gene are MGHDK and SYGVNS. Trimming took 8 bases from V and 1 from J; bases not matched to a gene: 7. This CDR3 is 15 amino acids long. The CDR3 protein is CASGNSGGGTDTQYF. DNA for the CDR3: TGTGCCAGCGGAAATAGCGGGGGTGGCACAGATACGCAGTATTTT. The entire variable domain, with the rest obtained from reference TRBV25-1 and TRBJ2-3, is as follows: EADIYQTPRYLVIGTGKKITLECSQTMGHDKMYWYQQDPGMELHLIHYSYGVNSTEKGDLSSESTVSRIRTEHFPLTLESARPSHTSQYLCASGNSGGGTDTQYFGPGTRLTVL.

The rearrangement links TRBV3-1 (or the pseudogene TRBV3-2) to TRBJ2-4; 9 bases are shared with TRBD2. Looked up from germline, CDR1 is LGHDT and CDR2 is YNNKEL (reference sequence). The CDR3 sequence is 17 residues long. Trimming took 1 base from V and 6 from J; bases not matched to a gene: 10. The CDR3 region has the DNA TGTGCCAGCAGCCAAGGAGCTTCCGGGACTAGCAGAAACATTCAGTACTTC. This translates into CASSQGASGTSRNIQYF.

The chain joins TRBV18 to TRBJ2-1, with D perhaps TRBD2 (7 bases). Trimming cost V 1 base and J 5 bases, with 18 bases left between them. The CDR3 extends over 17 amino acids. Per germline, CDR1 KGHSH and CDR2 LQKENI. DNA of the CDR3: TGTGCCAGCTCACCACTGAGGGGGGGCCAGAAGCACAATGAGCAGTTCTTC. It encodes CASSPLRGGQKHNEQFF.

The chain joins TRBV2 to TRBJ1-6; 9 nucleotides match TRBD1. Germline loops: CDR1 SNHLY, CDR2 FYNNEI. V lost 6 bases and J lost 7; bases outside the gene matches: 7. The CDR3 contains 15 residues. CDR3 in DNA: TGTGCCAGCAGGCCTACAGGGGGCCAGAATTCACCCCTCCACTTT. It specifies CASRPTGGQNSPLHF.

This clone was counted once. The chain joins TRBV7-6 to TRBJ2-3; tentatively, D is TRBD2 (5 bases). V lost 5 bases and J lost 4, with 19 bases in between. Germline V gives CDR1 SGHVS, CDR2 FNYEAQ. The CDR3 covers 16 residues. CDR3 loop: CASSPSLALEADTQYF. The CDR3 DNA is TGTGCCAGCAGCCCATCGCTAGCTCTGGAGGCAGATACGCAGTATTTT.

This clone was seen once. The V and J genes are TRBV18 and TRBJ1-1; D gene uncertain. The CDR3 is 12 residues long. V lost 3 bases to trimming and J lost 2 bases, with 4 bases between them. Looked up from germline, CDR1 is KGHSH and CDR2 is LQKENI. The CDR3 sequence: CASSPINTEAFF. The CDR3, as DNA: TGTGCCAGCTCACCTATTAACACTGAAGCTTTCTTT.

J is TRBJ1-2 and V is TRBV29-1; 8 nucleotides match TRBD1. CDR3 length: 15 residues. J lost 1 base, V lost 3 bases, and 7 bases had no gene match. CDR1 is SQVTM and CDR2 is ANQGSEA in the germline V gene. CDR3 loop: CSVDGQGAINYGYTF. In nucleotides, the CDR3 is TGCAGCGTTGACGGGCAGGGGGCGATTAACTATGGCTACACCTTC.